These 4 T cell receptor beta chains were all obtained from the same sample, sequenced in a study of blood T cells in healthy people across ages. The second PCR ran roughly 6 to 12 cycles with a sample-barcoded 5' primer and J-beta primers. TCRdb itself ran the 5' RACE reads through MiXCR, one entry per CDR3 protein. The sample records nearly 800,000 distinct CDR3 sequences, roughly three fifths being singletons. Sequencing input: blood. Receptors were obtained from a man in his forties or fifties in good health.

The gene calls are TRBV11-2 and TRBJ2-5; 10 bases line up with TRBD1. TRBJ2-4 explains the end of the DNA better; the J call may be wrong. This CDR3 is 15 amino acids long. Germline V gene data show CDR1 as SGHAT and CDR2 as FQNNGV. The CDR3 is CASSLAGTGVNIQYF. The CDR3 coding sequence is TGTGCCAGCAGCTTAGCCGGGACAGGGGTAAACATTCAGTACTTC.

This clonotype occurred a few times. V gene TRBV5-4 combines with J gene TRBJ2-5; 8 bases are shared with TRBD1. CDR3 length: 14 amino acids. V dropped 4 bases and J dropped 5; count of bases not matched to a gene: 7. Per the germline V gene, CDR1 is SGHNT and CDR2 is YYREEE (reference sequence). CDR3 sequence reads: CASSLGQAEETQYF. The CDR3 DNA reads TGTGCCAGCAGCCTGGGACAGGCCGAGGAGACCCAGTACTTC.

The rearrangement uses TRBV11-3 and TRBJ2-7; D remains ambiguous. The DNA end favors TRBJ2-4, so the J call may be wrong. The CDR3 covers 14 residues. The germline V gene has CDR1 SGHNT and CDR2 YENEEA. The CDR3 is CASSLALVRNIQYF. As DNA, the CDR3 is TGTGCCAGCAGCTTAGCGTTGGTGCGAAACATTCAGTACTTC.

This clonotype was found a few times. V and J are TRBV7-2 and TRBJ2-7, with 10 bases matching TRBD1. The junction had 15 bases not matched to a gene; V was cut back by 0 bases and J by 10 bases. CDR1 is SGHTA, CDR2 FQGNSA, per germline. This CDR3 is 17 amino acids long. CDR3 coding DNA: TGTGCCAGCAGCTTAGCAGGGGGACAGGGGTCGGCGGTGAGACAGTACTTC. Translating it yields CASSLAGGQGSAVRQYF.